The 30 T cell receptor beta chains listed next were all sequenced from one sample in a study of T cells after yellow fever vaccination. TCRdb re-called the 5' RACE reads with MiXCR, one entry per CDR3 protein. The sample consists of 300,000 to 350,000 distinct CDR3 sequences, about 11% of them appearing once. The sequenced sample was CD4+ T cells sorted from PBMCs, obtained 45 days after the yellow fever booster vaccination. All receptors derive from a man between 18 and 29 years old who received the YFV17D yellow fever vaccine.

The chain carries TRBV2 and TRBJ2-5; TRBD2 aligns across 7 bases. V dropped 0 bases and J dropped 1; count of bases not matched to a gene: 8. Germline V gives CDR1 SNHLY, CDR2 FYNNEI. The CDR3 has 17 amino acids. CDR3 sequence: CASSEAGGYWVQETQYF. The CDR3, as DNA: TGTGCCAGCAGTGAAGCGGGGGGGTATTGGGTCCAAGAGACCCAGTACTTC.

This clonotype showed up just a few times. This chain connects TRBV6-5 to TRBJ2-1; D gene unclear. With 2 bases removed from V and 6 bases from J, the gap between germline ends came to 8 bases. Germline V gene data show CDR1 as MNHEY and CDR2 as SVGAGI. CDR3 size: 13 residues. CDR3 bases: TGTGCCAGCAGTTACGACATCCTCAATGAGCAGTTCTTC. Protein product: CASSYDILNEQFF.

This clonotype was counted between two and nine times. The gene calls are TRBV14 and TRBJ2-1; 8 nucleotides agree with TRBD2. Trimming took 2 bases from V and 5 from J; bases not matched to a gene: 11. The CDR3 runs to 17 residues. In germline, CDR1 is SGHDN, CDR2 FVKESK. Written as DNA, the CDR3 is TGTGCCAGCAGCCAAATTAGCGGGGACGAAAGAAACAATGAGCAGTTCTTC. This translates into CASSQISGDERNNEQFF.

This clonotype occurred a few times. This chain joins TRBV7-9 and TRBJ2-7, with TRBD2 matching over 8 bases. V lost 3 bases to trimming and J lost 2 bases; unmatched junction nucleotides: 3. The CDR3 contains 14 residues. CDR1 is SEHNR and CDR2 is FQNEAQ in the germline V gene (reference sequence). The CDR3 reads CASSFGGEAYEQYF. The CDR3 DNA follows: TGTGCCAGCAGCTTCGGGGGGGAAGCCTACGAGCAGTACTTC.

This clonotype was counted only a few times. This chain links TRBV5-8 with TRBJ2-3, with D tentatively TRBD2 (5 bases). The V and J ends lost 5 bases and 2 bases respectively, with 12 bases between them. The germline CDR1 and CDR2 sequences are SGHTS and YDEGEE. The CDR3 extends over 14 amino acids. CDR3 protein: CASSLGENTDTQYF. The CDR3 bases are TGTGCCAGCAGTCTCGGGGAAAACACAGATACGCAGTATTTT.

This chain connects TRBV11-2 to TRBJ2-7, with D tentatively TRBD2 (6 bases). V was pared by 6 bases and J by 7 bases, with 22 bases between. CDR1 and CDR2 from the germline V gene are SGHAT and FQNNGV. There are 15 residues in the CDR3. The CDR3 sequence is CASSPRRGTPEEQYF. The CDR3 bases are TGTGCCAGCAGTCCCCGGAGGGGAACCCCTGAGGAGCAGTACTTC. The full variable domain, its missing parts supplied by reference TRBV11-2 and TRBJ2-7, is EAGVAQSPRYKIIEKRQSVAFWCNPISGHATLYWYQQILGQGPKLLIQFQNNGVVDDSQLPKDRFSAERLKGVDSTLKIQPAKLEDSAVYLCASSPRRGTPEEQYFGPGTRLTVT.

This clonotype has only a few counts. The chain joins TRBV27 to TRBJ2-5, with TRBD1 matching over 7 bases. With V trimmed by 5 bases and J by 5 bases, 8 bases remained unmatched. Germline V gene data show CDR1 as MNHEY and CDR2 as SMNVEV (reference sequence). The CDR3 sequence is 14 residues long. CDR3 sequence reads: CASSHRQGRETQYF. The DNA for the CDR3 is TGTGCCAGCAGTCATAGACAGGGACGGGAGACCCAGTACTTC.

Here the CDR3 reads CSAHHQPPLHF. The CDR3 coding sequence is TGCAGTGCCCACCATCAGCCACCCCTCCACTTT. The chain carries TRBV20-1 and TRBJ1-6; no clear D. The germline CDR1 and CDR2 sequences are DFQATT and SNEGSKA (reference sequence). V was shortened by 6 bases and J by 11 bases, with 11 bases between the two germline ends. The CDR3 runs 11 residues.

The chain recombines TRBV24-1 with TRBJ1-5; TRBD1 matches 9 bases. The germline gives CDR1 KGHDR, CDR2 SFDVKD. After removal of 9 bases from V and 6 bases from J, the junction contained 8 bases not matched to a gene. The CDR3 extends over 14 amino acids. In nucleotides, the CDR3 is TGTGCCACCTCGCGGACAGGGGATTTTCAGCCCCAGCATTTT. Translation gives CATSRTGDFQPQHF.

This clonotype was recorded a few times. The rearrangement links TRBV27 to TRBJ2-6; a weak D match, TRBD2 (5 bases). Germline V CDR1 and CDR2: MNHEY, SMNVEV (reference sequence). The V gene lost 6 bases and the J gene lost 0 bases, with 12 bases spanning the gap. The CDR3 runs 16 residues. This CDR3 reads CASSPLGDSGANVLTF. CDR3 nucleotides: TGTGCCAGCAGCCCTCTCGGGGACTCTGGGGCCAACGTCCTGACTTTC.

A few counts support this clonotype. The chain is built from TRBV27 and TRBJ2-7; D gene uncertain. This CDR3 comprises 13 residues. The V end lost 3 bases, the J end lost 4 bases, and 10 bases lay between the germline ends. Per germline, CDR1 MNHEY and CDR2 SMNVEV (reference sequence). The CDR3 reads CASSFSVRYEQYF. In DNA, the CDR3 is TGTGCCAGCAGTTTCTCCGTCCGTTACGAGCAGTACTTC.

The rearrangement links TRBV20-1 to TRBJ1-5; a possible D gene is TRBD1 (6 bases). The CDR3 sequence is 12 residues long. Germline values: CDR1 DFQATT, CDR2 SNEGSKA (reference sequence). V gave up 3 bases and J gave up 7 bases, with 10 bases separating them. The CDR3 DNA reads TGCAGTGCTAGGCGGGGGCAACAGCCCCAGCATTTT. Amino acids: CSARRGQQPQHF.

This clonotype was seen a few times. This sequence joins TRBV5-1 and TRBJ1-6; 12 nucleotides align to TRBD1. The CDR3 has 14 amino acids. Germline assignment: CDR1 SGHRS and CDR2 YFSETQ. Losses at the gene ends were 4 bases for V and 8 bases for J; bases not matched to a gene: 1. CDR3 sequence: CASSGTGGDSPLHF. The CDR3 bases are TGCGCCAGCAGCGGGACAGGGGGCGATTCACCCCTCCACTTT. The whole variable domain, filled in from reference TRBV5-1 and TRBJ1-6, reads KAGVTQTPRYLIKTRGQQVTLSCSPISGHRSVSWYQQTPGQGLQFLFEYFSETQRNKGNFPGRFSGRQFSNSRSEMNVSTLELGDSALYLCASSGTGGDSPLHFGNGTRLTVT.

This clonotype came up a few times. This sequence joins TRBV3-1 and TRBJ1-6; tentatively, D is TRBD1 (6 bases). V was pared by 0 bases and J by 9 bases, with 12 bases between. In germline, CDR1 is LGHDT, CDR2 YNNKEL (reference sequence). CDR3 length equals 15 residues. CDR3 nucleotides: TGTGCCAGCAGCCAAGATAGGGGGTGGAGTTCACCCCTCCACTTT. Translated, it gives CASSQDRGWSSPLHF. Variable domain in full (rest from reference TRBV3-1 and TRBJ1-6): DTAVSQTPKYLVTQMGNDKSIKCEQNLGHDTMYWYKQDSKKFLKIMFSYNNKELIINETVPNRFSPKSPDKAHLNLHINSLELGDSAVYFCASSQDRGWSSPLHFGNGTRLTVT.

This clonotype was counted at least ten times. V usage is TRBV11-1 and J usage is TRBJ2-3, with 8 nucleotides matching TRBD2. Germline CDR1 reads SGHAT; CDR2 reads FQDESV (reference sequence). With V trimmed by 4 bases and J by 1 base, 4 bases remained unmatched. The CDR3 totals 15 residues. The CDR3 sequence is CASSSRRGGTDTQYF. CDR3 DNA sequence: TGTGCCAGCAGCTCCCGGCGGGGGGGCACAGATACGCAGTATTTT.

V gene TRBV6-5 combines with J gene TRBJ1-2, with D possibly being TRBD1 (6 bases). The CDR3 is made up of 12 amino acids. V was clipped by 6 bases and J by 7 bases, with 12 bases between them. In germline, CDR1 is MNHEY, CDR2 SVGAGI. For the CDR3, the DNA is TGTGCCAGCAGCGGGGGGGGCGGTGGCTACACCTTC. As protein: CASSGGGGGYTF.

This chain links TRBV28 with TRBJ1-5, with no clear D. Germline assignment: CDR1 MDHEN and CDR2 SYDVKM. V lost 7 bases and J lost 5, with 12 bases in between. This CDR3 spans 13 amino acids. For the CDR3, the DNA is TGTGCCAGCACGGCCCTTGGGTATCAGCCCCAGCATTTT. This gives the protein CASTALGYQPQHF.

The chain uses TRBV6-5 and TRBJ2-6; D is unresolved. The germline V gene has CDR1 MNHEY and CDR2 SVGAGI. Trimming stripped 2 bases from V and 0 bases from J, with 5 bases between. The CDR3 has 15 residues. The CDR3 loop reads CASSYSASGANVLTF. As DNA, the CDR3 is TGTGCCAGCAGTTACAGCGCCTCTGGGGCCAACGTCCTGACTTTC.

This clonotype was observed a few times. V usage is TRBV9 and J usage is TRBJ2-1; 9 bases fit TRBD2. The CDR3 spans 14 residues. With V trimmed by 0 bases and J by 7 bases, 2 bases remained unmatched. Looked up from germline, CDR1 is SGDLS and CDR2 is YYNGEE. CDR3 in amino acids: CASSVALAGNEQFF. The CDR3 bases are TGTGCCAGCAGCGTAGCGCTAGCGGGGAATGAGCAGTTCTTC.

This clonotype showed up just a few times. The V call is TRBV18, the J call TRBJ2-4, with 10 bases matching TRBD1. Unmatched junction bases numbered 6, after V lost 3 bases and J lost 10 bases. The V gene's germline CDR1 is KGHSH and CDR2 LQKENI. The CDR3 is made up of 14 amino acids. The CDR3 bases are TGTGCCAGCTCACCGCGGGACAGGGGAGGGATTCAGTACTTC. The encoded protein is CASSPRDRGGIQYF.

V and J are TRBV2 and TRBJ2-1; 10 bases are a match to TRBD2. This CDR3 spans 15 amino acids. Germline-derived CDR1 and CDR2 are SNHLY and FYNNEI. J gave up 5 bases and V 6 bases, and 7 bases lay outside the gene matches. The CDR3 DNA is TGTGCCAGCAGAACTAGCGGGGTCAGACACAATGAGCAGTTCTTC. Its protein product is CASRTSGVRHNEQFF.

This clonotype showed up many times. The chain links TRBV7-2 to TRBJ2-3; possible D gene TRBD1, 5 bases. V lost 4 bases, J lost 3 bases, and 8 bases lay in between. The germline V gene encodes CDR1 SGHTA and CDR2 FQGNSA. CDR3 length: 13 amino acids. CDR3 amino acids: CASSSYRTDTQYF. The CDR3 DNA reads TGTGCCAGCAGCTCCTACAGGACAGATACGCAGTATTTT.

Only a few counts were recorded for this clonotype. In DNA form, the CDR3 reads TGTGCCAGCAGCCACCGGGCCAAGACCCCCGCTTACACTGAAGCTTTCTTT. This codes for CASSHRAKTPAYTEAFF. V and J are TRBV6-2 or TRBV6-3 and TRBJ1-1; D remains unclear. The CDR3 extends over 17 amino acids. Germline V lookup: CDR1 MNHEY, CDR2 SVGEGT. V lost 6 bases to trimming and J lost 3 bases, with 23 bases between them.

The rearrangement links TRBV4-3 to TRBJ1-4; the D gene is possibly TRBD1 (6 bases). This CDR3 is built from 15 residues. V was pared by 0 bases and J by 10 bases, with 15 bases between. The V gene's germline CDR1 is LGHNA and CDR2 YSLEER. CDR3 nucleotides: TGCGCCAGCAGCCAAGATCCAGGGGAGATCCCAAAACTGTTTTTT. Its translation is CASSQDPGEIPKLFF.

The chain combines TRBV7-2 with TRBJ2-2, with 9 bases that match TRBD1. Germline V gives CDR1 SGHTA, CDR2 FQGNSA. CDR3 size: 15 residues. J gave up 4 bases and V 5 bases, and 5 bases lay outside the gene matches. CDR3 sequence: CASSIRQGVTGELFF. DNA of the CDR3: TGTGCCAGCAGCATCCGACAGGGGGTCACCGGGGAGCTGTTTTTT.

There are a few counts of this clonotype. The V gene is TRBV5-1, the J gene TRBJ2-1; D not certain. The V gene's germline CDR1 is SGHRS and CDR2 YFSETQ. This CDR3 region has 16 residues. Trimming took 0 bases from V and 0 from J, leaving 10 bases between them. Here the CDR3 reads CASSLDSLSSYNEQFF. Here the CDR3 DNA reads TGCGCCAGCAGCTTGGACAGCCTGAGCTCCTACAATGAGCAGTTCTTC.

This chain links TRBV6-5 with TRBJ2-7; 9 bases map to TRBD1. Germline CDR1 is MNHEY and CDR2 is SVGAGI. J gave up 3 bases and V 4 bases, and 7 bases lay outside the gene matches. The CDR3 contains 15 residues. CDR3 sequence: CASSSPGQGIYEQYF. DNA of the CDR3: TGTGCCAGCAGTTCACCGGGACAGGGCATCTACGAGCAGTACTTC.

This clonotype has a handful of counts. The chain employs TRBV27 and TRBJ1-6, with TRBD1 matching 8 bases. The CDR3 contains 15 residues. Looked up from germline, CDR1 is MNHEY and CDR2 is SMNVEV (reference sequence). J lost 7 bases, V lost 4 bases, and 6 bases had no gene match. The CDR3 spells CASSSQGAGNSPLHF. For the CDR3, the DNA is TGTGCCAGCAGTTCCCAGGGGGCAGGAAATTCACCCCTCCACTTT.

This clonotype was counted many times. CDR3 bases: TGCAGCGTTGATTTCCTCCAGGGCTCCTACAATGAGCAGTTCTTC. Its translation: CSVDFLQGSYNEQFF. The chain employs TRBV29-1 and TRBJ2-1; TRBD1 is a possible D gene (5 bases). This CDR3 contains 15 residues. The V and J ends lost 3 bases and 0 bases respectively, with 12 bases between them. From germline, CDR1 is SQVTM and CDR2 ANQGSEA.

This clonotype was found a few times. As DNA, the CDR3 is TGTGCCAGCACCAGTACAGGGGGCAGCTACGAGCAGTACTTC. Translation: CASTSTGGSYEQYF. The V call is TRBV12-3 or TRBV12-4, the J call TRBJ2-7; 9 nucleotides match TRBD1. J lost 3 bases, V lost 7 bases, and 7 bases had no gene match. The CDR3 is 14 residues long.